This TCR beta chain was identified in a study of T cell responses to AZD1222 COVID-19 vaccine. Study at large: Analysis merged second doses at about 4 or about 12 weeks.

The CDR3 covers 15 residues. Trimming pared 2 bases from V and 2 bases from J, leaving 10 bases between. Per germline, CDR1 WSHSY and CDR2 SAAADI. Measured with immunoSEQ multiplex PCR; TCRdb has only the in-frame clones, and not every one. The table includes about 150,000 clones, approximately 90% detected once. Whole-study findings and limits: Once two AZD1222 doses were given, Spike-specific TCR breadth and depth went up. Most donors were white British and more were female, and clonal diversity was possibly underestimated.

This clone showed up just once. Its target is unknown. The genes are TRBV10-2 and TRBJ1-5; D call uncertain. This TCR derives from an adult in good health. The sequencing here drew on peripheral blood, taken on day 0 of AZD1222 vaccination. The DNA of the CDR3 is TGCGCCAGCAGTGAGGGCCATAGGGGCAATCAGCCCCAGCATTTT. It translates to CASSEGHRGNQPQHF.